Listed here are 26 T cell receptor beta chains from one sample, sequenced in a study of cytomegalovirus exposure and HLA in healthy donors. PCR primers comprised 60 Vbeta and 13 Jbeta primers. The table came from immunoSEQ multiplex PCR; TCRdb's copy has only in-frame clones and leaves some out. The sample shows over 150,000 clones, 65% to 75% of them seen only once. Sequencing used PBMCs. The source is a man aged 18 to 29 in good health and CMV-seronegative.

The chain has TRBV5-1 and TRBJ2-2; possible D gene TRBD2, 6 bases. Trimming shortened V by 4 bases and J by 1 base, and 17 bases separated the two germline ends. The CDR3 spans 17 residues. CDR1 and CDR2 from the germline V gene are SGHRS and YFSETQ. The CDR3 protein is CASSLGAVGGNTGELFF. As DNA, the CDR3 is TGCGCCAGCAGCCTAGGGGCGGTCGGGGGGAACACCGGGGAGCTGTTTTTT.

V gene TRBV5-3 combines with J gene TRBJ2-7; 9 positions agree with TRBD1. TRBV5-3 is given ORF status, its function remaining uncertain. The CDR3 has 15 residues. Unmatched junction bases numbered 8, after V lost 3 bases and J lost 4 bases. CDR3 sequence (DNA): TGTGCCAGAAGCTCCGGGACAGGGCGCCCATACGAGCAGTACGTC. Protein sequence: CARSSGTGRPYEQYV.

This chain connects TRBV7-8 to TRBJ2-7, with D possibly matching TRBD1 (6 bases). The germline CDR1 and CDR2 sequences are SGHVS and FQNEAQ. V was trimmed by 1 base and J by 0 bases, leaving 10 bases between them. The CDR3 totals 15 residues. In DNA, the CDR3 is TGTGCCAGCAGCTTAGAACAGGGTAGCTCCTACGAGCAGTACGTC. Translation gives CASSLEQGSSYEQYV.

This sequence joins TRBV11-2 and TRBJ2-5, with 10 bases lining up with TRBD1. V was pared by 7 bases and J by 5 bases, with 19 bases of the junction left unmatched. The CDR3 loop spans 18 amino acids. In germline, CDR1 is SGHAT, CDR2 FQNNGV. Written as DNA, the CDR3 is TGTGCCAGCACCCTTCGGGGAGGACAGGGGGTTGTAGGCGAGACCCAGTACTTC. Protein product: CASTLRGGQGVVGETQYF.

This chain connects TRBV7-9 to TRBJ1-1; 7 nucleotides align to TRBD1. CDR3 length equals 16 residues. V shed 2 bases, J shed 1 base, and the junction held 7 bases outside the gene matches. Germline V gives CDR1 SEHNR, CDR2 FQNEAQ (reference sequence). In DNA, the CDR3 is TGTGCCAGCAGCTTACCGGACAGGACCCCGAACACTGAAGCTTTCTTT. Its translation is CASSLPDRTPNTEAFF. Variable domain in full (rest from reference TRBV7-9 and TRBJ1-1): DTGVSQNPRHKITKRGQNVTFRCDPISEHNRLYWYRQTLGQGPEFLTYFQNEAQLEKSRLLSDRFSAERPKGSFSTLEIQRTEQGDSAMYLCASSLPDRTPNTEAFFGQGTRLTVV.

V usage is TRBV19 and J usage is TRBJ1-4; TRBD1 agrees at 9 bases. The V segment lost 3 bases and the J segment 8 bases; nucleotides outside the gene matches: 4. The CDR3 totals 14 residues. The germline V gene encodes CDR1 LNHDA and CDR2 SQIVND (reference sequence). The CDR3 region has the DNA TGTGCCAGTAGTATGGGACAGGGAAACGAAAAACTGTTTTTT. Encoded protein: CASSMGQGNEKLFF. Full variable domain (missing parts from reference TRBV19 and TRBJ1-4): DGGITQSPKYLFRKEGQNVTLSCEQNLNHDAMYWYRQDPGQGLRLIYYSQIVNDFQKGDIAEGYSVSREKKESFPLTVTSAQKNPTAFYLCASSMGQGNEKLFFGSGTQLSVL.

In nucleotides, the CDR3 is TGTGCCAGCAGCTACTGGACAGGGGGCCGGGCCTCCTATGGCTACACCTTC. It yields the protein CASSYWTGGRASYGYTF. V usage is TRBV7-2 and J usage is TRBJ1-2, with 11 nucleotides matching TRBD1. Trimming at V came to 4 bases and at J to 4 bases, leaving 11 bases not matched to a gene. The germline gives CDR1 SGHTA, CDR2 FQGNSA. This CDR3 comprises 17 residues.

The V gene is TRBV7-9, the J gene TRBJ2-3, with 13 bases lining up with TRBD2. Trimming at V came to 5 bases and at J to 8 bases, leaving 4 bases not matched to a gene. Germline V gives CDR1 SEHNR, CDR2 FQNEAQ (reference sequence). The CDR3 has 14 residues. This chain's CDR3 is CASSPGLAGFTQYF. The CDR3 nucleotides are TGTGCCAGCAGCCCGGGACTAGCGGGGTTTACGCAGTATTTT.

J is TRBJ2-5 and V is TRBV11-2; TRBD1 aligns across 7 bases. Per germline, CDR1 SGHAT and CDR2 FQNNGV. The length of the CDR3 is 17 residues. V lost 5 bases, J lost 2 bases, and 14 bases stayed unmatched. CDR3 sequence reads: CASSQYLRGTWQETQYF. The CDR3 region has the DNA TGTGCCAGCAGCCAGTATCTCAGGGGGACGTGGCAAGAGACCCAGTACTTC.

The chain combines TRBV7-2 with TRBJ1-6, with unresolved D. The CDR3 covers 16 residues. V lost 4 bases and J 0 bases, leaving 10 bases between the germline ends. Germline lookup yields CDR1 SGHTA and CDR2 FQGNSA. The CDR3 loop reads CASSSELSSYNSPLHF. For the CDR3, the DNA is TGTGCCAGCAGCTCCGAACTAAGCTCCTATAATTCACCCCTCCACTTT.

The chain is built from TRBV5-1 and TRBJ1-5; D is possibly TRBD1 (6 bases). This CDR3 is 13 amino acids long. V lost 1 base and J lost 4, with 6 bases in between. Germline V gene sequence: CDR1 SGHRS, CDR2 YFSETQ. This chain's CDR3 is CASSLRGNQPQHF. The CDR3 coding sequence is TGCGCCAGCAGCTTGAGGGGGAATCAGCCCCAGCATTTT. The full variable domain, rest sourced from reference TRBV5-1 and TRBJ1-5, is KAGVTQTPRYLIKTRGQQVTLSCSPISGHRSVSWYQQTPGQGLQFLFEYFSETQRNKGNFPGRFSGRQFSNSRSEMNVSTLELGDSALYLCASSLRGNQPQHFGDGTRLSIL.

The chain couples TRBV15 to TRBJ2-1; D is unresolved. The germline CDR1 and CDR2 sequences are LNHNV and YYDKDF (reference sequence). V lost 4 bases and J 2 bases, leaving 6 bases between the germline ends. This CDR3 is 13 amino acids long. CDR3 region: CATSTRTYNEQFF. The CDR3 nucleotides are TGTGCCACCAGCACTAGAACCTACAATGAGCAGTTCTTC.

The chain has TRBV4-3 and TRBJ1-2; D is undetermined. Germline values: CDR1 LGHNA, CDR2 YSLEER. The V end was cut by 0 bases, the J end by 4 bases, with 9 bases between. CDR3 length equals 14 residues. CDR3 sequence reads: CASSQESPSYGYTF. For the CDR3, the DNA is TGCGCCAGCAGCCAAGAGAGTCCGAGCTATGGCTACACCTTC.

This chain connects TRBV15 to TRBJ1-5; a possible D gene is TRBD1 (6 bases). Per germline, CDR1 LNHNV and CDR2 YYDKDF (reference sequence). This CDR3 has 17 amino acids. Trimming took 6 bases from V and 0 from J, leaving 18 bases between them. The CDR3 loop reads CATRRTDASSSNQPQHF. CDR3 coding DNA: TGTGCCACCAGGAGGACAGATGCTTCGTCTAGCAATCAGCCCCAGCATTTT.

Comments on this clone: This sample includes further DNA sequences coding for the same CDR3. The chain combines TRBV5-1 with TRBJ2-3; the match to TRBD2 covers 10 bases. In germline, CDR1 is SGHRS, CDR2 YFSETQ. The CDR3 length is 15 residues. The junction had 1 base not matched to a gene; V was cut back by 0 bases and J by 3 bases. The CDR3 region is CASSLVSGGTDTQYF. The CDR3 DNA reads as TGCGCCAGCAGCTTGGTTAGCGGGGGGACAGATACGCAGTATTTT.

This chain links TRBV28 with TRBJ1-2; 8 positions agree with TRBD1. The ends lost 6 bases at V and 6 bases at J; junction bases unmatched: 3. Germline V gene lookup returns CDR1 MDHEN and CDR2 SYDVKM. This CDR3 has 12 amino acids. As DNA, the CDR3 is TGTGCCAGCAGCGCGGGACAGGATGGCTACACCTTC. Its protein is CASSAGQDGYTF.

This chain links TRBV7-3 with TRBJ2-2; 9 bases agree with TRBD1. CDR1 and CDR2 from the germline V gene are SGHTA and FQGTGA. The CDR3 is 16 amino acids. V trimming: 4 bases; J trimming: 5 bases; junction bases outside the gene matches: 8. The chain's CDR3 is CASSSDRGGRTGELFF. The CDR3 coding sequence is TGTGCCAGCAGCTCAGACAGGGGGGGGAGAACCGGGGAGCTGTTTTTT.

The chain employs TRBV5-1 and TRBJ2-1; 12 bases map to TRBD1. Trimming at V came to 0 bases and at J to 9 bases, leaving 10 bases not matched to a gene. The CDR3 is made up of 17 amino acids. CDR1 and CDR2 from the germline V gene are SGHRS and YFSETQ. The CDR3 DNA reads as TGCGCCAGCAGCTTGGCCGTGGGGGGACAGGGGGCGGGTGAGCAGTTCTTC. This codes for CASSLAVGGQGAGEQFF.

The rearrangement links TRBV5-8 to TRBJ2-5; TRBD1 matches at 9 bases. Unmatched junction bases numbered 7, after V lost 0 bases and J lost 1 base. Germline assignment: CDR1 SGHTS and CDR2 YDEGEE. The CDR3 loop spans 17 amino acids. The CDR3 loop is CASSLGATGGAQETQYF. CDR3 sequence (DNA): TGTGCCAGCAGCTTGGGTGCGACAGGGGGGGCCCAAGAGACCCAGTACTTC.

V and J are TRBV10-3 and TRBJ1-5; D is perhaps TRBD1 (6 bases). This CDR3 has 14 residues. V was cut by 6 bases and J by 3 bases, with 12 bases left in between. Germline V lookup: CDR1 ENHRY, CDR2 SYGVKD. The CDR3 coding sequence is TGTGCCATCAGCCGAGGACAGAACAATCAGCCCCAGCATTTT. Its translation: CAISRGQNNQPQHF.

The chain is built from TRBV9 and TRBJ2-2, with D perhaps TRBD1 (6 bases). CDR1 is SGDLS, CDR2 YYNGEE, per germline. Trimming took off 4 bases at V and 3 bases at J, with 16 bases between the two ends. The CDR3 has 16 amino acids. CDR3 protein: CASSPGGGRYTGELFF. CDR3 bases: TGTGCCAGCAGCCCAGGTGGGGGCCGTTACACCGGGGAGCTGTTTTTT.

CDR3 region: CAWSEMIPRGNGIGYTF. The CDR3 DNA follows: TGTGCCTGGAGCGAAATGATCCCCCGCGGAAACGGGATAGGCTACACCTTC. The chain combines TRBV30 with TRBJ1-2; unclear D gene. This CDR3 is 17 amino acids long. Germline CDR1 and CDR2: GTSNPN and SVGIG (reference sequence). Trimming took off 3 bases at V and 8 bases at J, with 28 bases between the two ends. Variable domain in full (rest from reference TRBV30 and TRBJ1-2): SQTIHQWPATLVQPVGSPLSLECTVEGTSNPNLYWYRQAAGRGLQLLFYSVGIGQISSEVPQNLSASRPQDRQFILSSKKLLLSDSGFYLCAWSEMIPRGNGIGYTFGSGTRLTVV.

This clone has more than one count but fewer than ten. V and J are TRBV5-6 and TRBJ2-3, with 7 nucleotides matching TRBD2. The CDR3 sequence is 15 residues long. CDR1 and CDR2 from the germline V gene are SGHDT and YYEEEE. The trim removed 2 bases at V and 2 bases at J, leaving 5 bases unmatched. The CDR3 reads CASSFRLAATDTQYF. The DNA for the CDR3 is TGTGCCAGCAGCTTCCGACTAGCAGCCACAGATACGCAGTATTTT.

In its sample, this clone was seen a few times. The rearrangement joins TRBV19 to TRBJ2-7; 12 bases line up with TRBD2. Germline loops: CDR1 LNHDA, CDR2 SQIVND (reference sequence). Trimming at V came to 5 bases and at J to 4 bases, leaving 6 bases not matched to a gene. The CDR3 length is 15 residues. CDR3 region: CASSGGLAGMYEQYF. CDR3 in DNA: TGTGCCAGTAGTGGCGGACTAGCGGGGATGTACGAGCAGTACTTC. Supplemented by reference TRBV19 and TRBJ2-7, the full variable domain reads DGGITQSPKYLFRKEGQNVTLSCEQNLNHDAMYWYRQDPGQGLRLIYYSQIVNDFQKGDIAEGYSVSREKKESFPLTVTSAQKNPTAFYLCASSGGLAGMYEQYFGPGTRLTVT.

This clone was seen a handful of times. The chain recombines TRBV27 with TRBJ1-2; 8 bases agree with TRBD1. J gave up 7 bases and V 0 bases, and 7 bases lay outside the gene matches. CDR1 and CDR2 from the germline V gene are MNHEY and SMNVEV (reference sequence). There are 15 residues in the CDR3. This CDR3 is CASSLSLGQAGGYTF. CDR3 DNA: TGTGCCAGCAGTTTATCCCTGGGACAGGCGGGTGGCTACACCTTC.

The chain links TRBV6-1 to TRBJ2-5, with D tentatively TRBD2 (7 bases). Trimming cost V 7 bases and J 6 bases, with 18 bases left between them. This CDR3 contains 14 residues. Germline assignment: CDR1 MNHNS and CDR2 SASEGT. The CDR3 nucleotides read TGTGCCAGCACCGAGGGAGGGGGGAAAAAGACCCAGTACTTC. Translated: CASTEGGGKKTQYF.